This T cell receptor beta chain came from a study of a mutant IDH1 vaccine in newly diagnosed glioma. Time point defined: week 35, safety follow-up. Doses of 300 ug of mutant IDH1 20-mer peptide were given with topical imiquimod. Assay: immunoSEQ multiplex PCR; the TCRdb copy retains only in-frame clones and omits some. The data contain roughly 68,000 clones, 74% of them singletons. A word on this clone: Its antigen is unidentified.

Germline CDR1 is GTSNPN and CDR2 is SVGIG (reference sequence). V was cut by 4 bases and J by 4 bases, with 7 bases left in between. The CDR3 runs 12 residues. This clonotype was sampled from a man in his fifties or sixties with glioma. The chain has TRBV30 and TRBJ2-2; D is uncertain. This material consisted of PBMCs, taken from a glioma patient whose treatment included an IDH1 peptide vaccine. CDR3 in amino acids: CAWTGLTGELFF. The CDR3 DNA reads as TGTGCCTGGACAGGCCTCACCGGGGAGCTGTTTTTT.